This T cell receptor (beta chain) was identified during a study of blood T cell repertoires in COVID-19. Study in general: PBMCs, B-cell-depleted T cells, or T cells provided the cDNA or gDNA that made up the material.

Enrollees, about 18 to 95 years old, lived in roughly 24 US areas. Recovery among Cohort 3 donors was established by two negative PCRs, clearance, or symptom resolution. Per the germline V gene, CDR1 is MNHEY and CDR2 is SVGAGI. The CDR3 runs 14 residues. Trimming cost V 6 bases and J 0 bases, with 11 bases left between them. Original methodology: Estimation of nucleated cell counts was performed using reference gene primer amplification. The protocol was immunoSEQ multiplex PCR, while the TCRdb copy is restricted to in-frame clones and leaves out a portion. V and J calls and clone size are as listed in that table; D and trimming were resolved from the DNA. The sample holds 330,000 or so clones, 75% to 90% seen once.

Sequences were obtained from PBMCs or T cells enriched from blood (not recorded which). This TCR derives from a man between 25 and 39 years old who had recovered from COVID-19. This sequence joins TRBV6-5 and TRBJ1-2; the D is unclear. The CDR3 DNA sequence: TGTGCCAGCAGCCCAGAACCCTCTAACTATGGCTACACCTTC. As protein: CASSPEPSNYGYTF.